The sequence of this TCR beta chain was determined in a study of CD8+ T cells in alopecia areata. Markers including CD4, CD8alpha, NKG2D and NKG2ACE guided sorting of pooled cutaneous lymph node cells. RNA was isolated and reverse transcribed to cDNA, the sequencing template. Only in-frame clones appear in the TCRdb table, and some are missing; sequencing was by immunoSEQ multiplex PCR. The sample yields about 270,000 clones, without any singletons. As for this clone: Germline and genes here are mouse. This specimen includes other DNA sequences encoding the same CDR3.

The TCR comes from a C3H/HeJ mouse with alopecia areata. The MHC haplotype of the strain is H2-k. Sequenced: CD4+ T cells sorted from a lymph node.

Incomplete CDR3 DNA: TGTGCCAGCAGTACGGGACAGGGATAT. This translates into CASSTGQGY. The entire CDR3 is CASSTGQGYEQYF. This rearrangement joins TRBV19 to TRBJ2-7; 9 bases map to TRBD1. The observed sequence ends 4 residues before the CDR3 terminus, with the missing tail filled in from the germline J gene. Germline CDR1 is FNHDT and CDR2 is SITEND (reference sequence). The CDR3 totals 13 residues. The full variable domain, with the rest looked up from reference TRBV19 and TRBJ2-7, is GGIITQTPKFLIGQEGQKLTLKCQQNFNHDTMYWYRQDSGKGLRLIYYSITENDLQKGDLSEGYDASREKKSSFSLTVTSAQKNEMAVFLCASSTGQGYEQYFGPGTRLTVL.